A selection of T cell receptor beta chains follows, all from one sample in a study of regulatory T cells in long-lasting Graves disease. A single record per CDR3 protein comes from TCRdb applying MiXCR to the multiplex PCR reads. The table records some 370,000 distinct CDR3 sequences, 20% of them present only once. Material: peripheral blood mononuclear cells (PBMCs), obtained when the disease was refractory, from a patient treated with antithyroid drugs. All receptors come from a female donor with Graves disease. Both conserved end residues are part of each CDR3. A D gene is named only where the DNA matches it firmly. Size tells how often a clone was seen (once, few, many) or the class of an expanded clone, and some rows leave it out.

V gene	D gene	clone size	J gene	CDR3 protein	CDR3 DNA
TRBV19	NA	NA	TRBJ1-1	CASSITGAGGTEAFF	TGTGCCAGTAGTATAACAGGCGCCGGCGGCACTGAAGCTTTCTTT
TRBV6-1	NA	NA	TRBJ2-3	CASSNRDPGLGDTQYF	TGTGCCAGCAGTAACCGGGACCCCGGCCTGGGAGATACGCAGTATTTT
TRBV7-2	TRBD2	many	TRBJ2-5	CASSKLAGQRSQETQYF	TGTGCCAGCAGCAAACTAGCGGGGCAAAGATCACAAGAGACCCAGTACTTC
TRBV20-1	NA	NA	TRBJ2-7	CSARESEFSYEQYF	TGCAGTGCTAGAGAGTCGGAATTCTCCTACGAGCAGTACTTC
TRBV6-8	NA	NA	TRBJ2-1	CAIATRPEVGEQFF	TGTGCCATAGCAACTAGGCCCGAGGTCGGTGAGCAGTTCTTC
TRBV5-1	NA	many	TRBJ1-2	CASTSGTLYGYTF	TGCGCCAGCACCTCCGGGACACTTTATGGCTACACCTTC
TRBV27	TRBD1	NA	TRBJ2-7	CASSSAQGARYEQYF	TGTGCCAGCAGTTCAGCACAGGGGGCTCGCTACGAGCAGTACTTC
TRBV12-3/TRBV12-4	TRBD1	many	TRBJ2-7	CASSRDRVYEQYF	TGTGCCAGCTCCCGGGACAGGGTTTACGAGCAGTACTTC
TRBV24-1	TRBD1	NA	TRBJ2-5	CATSDSNDRVAKKSTQYF	TGTGCCACCAGTGATTCCAATGACAGGGTGGCTAAGAAGTCGACCCAGTACTTC
TRBV9	TRBD1	NA	TRBJ1-4	CASSSQGGGEKLFF	TGTGCCAGCAGCTCCCAGGGGGGCGGCGAAAAACTGTTTTTT
TRBV6-1	TRBD1	few	TRBJ1-4	CASRYQGGNEKLFF	TGTGCCAGCAGGTATCAGGGGGGAAATGAAAAACTGTTTTTT
TRBV5-1	NA	few	TRBJ1-5	CASSLEGYGNQPQHF	TGCGCCAGCAGCTTGGAGGGATACGGCAATCAGCCCCAGCATTTT
TRBV4-2	NA	many	TRBJ1-1	CASSQGIYTEAFF	TGTGCCAGCAGCCAAGGAATTTACACTGAAGCTTTCTTT
TRBV27	TRBD1	NA	TRBJ2-2	CASSLGTGRTGELFF	TGTGCCAGCAGTTTAGGGACAGGGAGGACCGGGGAGCTGTTTTTT
TRBV7-2	NA	NA	TRBJ1-6	CASTPFDSRSPLHF	TGTGCCAGCACCCCCTTCGATAGTAGATCACCCCTCCACTTT
TRBV15	NA	NA	TRBJ1-5	CATSSELNQPQHF	TGTGCCACCAGCAGTGAGCTCAATCAGCCCCAGCATTTT
TRBV10-3	TRBD1	NA	TRBJ1-6	CAIRERQGTNSPLHF	TGTGCCATCAGGGAAAGACAGGGGACCAATTCACCCCTCCACTTT
TRBV5-6	TRBD2	few	TRBJ2-7	CASSLEPAGGYEQYF	TGTGCCAGCAGCTTGGAGCCAGCGGGAGGATACGAGCAGTACTTC
TRBV28	NA	few	TRBJ2-1	CASSLPGNEQFF	TGTGCCAGCAGTCTGCCGGGCAATGAGCAGTTCTTC
TRBV2	TRBD1	many	TRBJ2-7	CASTQTGASYEQYF	TGTGCCAGCACTCAGACAGGGGCCTCCTACGAGCAGTACTTC
TRBV10-3	TRBD2	NA	TRBJ2-2	CATTSGHTGELFF	TGTGCCACGACTAGCGGACACACCGGGGAGCTGTTTTTT
TRBV19	NA	NA	TRBJ1-5	CASSIEWGNQPQHF	TGTGCCAGTAGTATCGAATGGGGAAATCAGCCCCAGCATTTT
TRBV20-1	TRBD2	NA	TRBJ2-7	CSAGGTSGAYEQYF	TGCAGTGCGGGCGGGACTAGCGGGGCCTACGAGCAGTACTTC
TRBV5-1	TRBD2	NA	TRBJ2-7	CASSYSGRASDEQYF	TGCGCCAGCAGCTACAGCGGGAGGGCCTCCGACGAGCAGTACTTC
TRBV6-2/TRBV6-3	TRBD1	NA	TRBJ2-3	CASRTVGQASTDTQYF	TGTGCCAGCAGGACAGTCGGACAGGCCAGCACAGATACGCAGTATTTT
TRBV29-1	NA	NA	TRBJ2-7	CSVVWNSYEQYF	TGCAGCGTTGTCTGGAACTCCTACGAGCAGTACTTC
TRBV2	NA	many	TRBJ2-5	CASSAIRGRQETQYF	TGTGCCAGCAGTGCCATTAGGGGCAGGCAAGAGACCCAGTACTTC
TRBV12-3/TRBV12-4	NA	many	TRBJ1-2	CASSGARNYGYTF	TGTGCCAGCAGTGGGGCACGGAACTATGGCTACACCTTC
TRBV28	NA	few	TRBJ2-2	CGVGASTGELFF	TGTGGTGTAGGGGCTAGCACCGGGGAGCTGTTTTTT
TRBV6-2/TRBV6-3	NA	few	TRBJ2-4	CASSYGNIQYF	TGTGCCAGCAGTTACGGGAACATTCAGTACTTC
TRBV5-1	NA	NA	TRBJ2-6	CASSLDGAGSGANVLTF	TGCGCCAGCAGCTTGGACGGGGCGGGCTCTGGGGCCAACGTCCTGACTTTC
TRBV12-3/TRBV12-4	TRBD1	many	TRBJ2-4	CASKSWTGMDIQYF	TGTGCCAGCAAATCGTGGACAGGGATGGACATTCAGTACTTC
TRBV20-1	TRBD1	NA	TRBJ2-7	CSAERPGQGDEQYF	TGCAGTGCTGAGCGACCGGGACAGGGGGACGAGCAGTACTTC
TRBV29-1	NA	few	TRBJ2-2	CSASTGLDTGELFF	TGCAGCGCCAGCACCGGTCTGGACACCGGGGAGCTGTTTTTT
TRBV4-3	NA	NA	TRBJ2-7	CASSQDTAYEQYF	TGCGCCAGCAGCCAAGATACAGCCTACGAGCAGTACTTC
TRBV5-1	TRBD1	few	TRBJ1-2	CASSTGQGGRGYTF	TGCGCCAGCAGCACCGGACAGGGGGGCCGGGGCTACACCTTC
TRBV12-3/TRBV12-4	NA	many	TRBJ1-2	CASSPGGYGYTF	TGTGCCAGCAGCCCCGGGGGATATGGCTACACCTTC
TRBV5-1	TRBD2	NA	TRBJ2-2	CASSSGLADTGELFF	TGCGCCAGCAGCTCCGGACTAGCGGACACCGGGGAGCTGTTTTTT
TRBV7-8	NA	NA	TRBJ1-5	CASSLLGARQPQHF	TGTGCCAGCAGCTTATTGGGGGCGCGTCAGCCCCAGCATTTT
TRBV2	NA	many	TRBJ1-5	CASSGLAGEGNQPQHF	TGTGCCAGCAGTGGTCTAGCTGGGGAAGGCAATCAGCCCCAGCATTTT
TRBV4-3	TRBD1	few	TRBJ2-5	CASSQGQGTLQETQYF	TGCGCCAGCAGCCAAGGACAGGGTACACTGCAAGAGACCCAGTACTTC
TRBV12-3/TRBV12-4	NA	many	TRBJ1-5	CASSSRISNQPQHF	TGTGCCAGCAGTTCCAGGATTAGCAATCAGCCCCAGCATTTT
TRBV5-1	TRBD1	NA	TRBJ2-7	CASSWGQGALIYEQYF	TGCGCCAGCAGCTGGGGACAGGGGGCACTCATATACGAGCAGTACTTC
TRBV27	TRBD1	many	TRBJ1-5	CASSLSGTGSQPQHF	TGTGCCAGCAGTTTGTCCGGGACAGGGTCTCAGCCCCAGCATTTT
TRBV7-2	TRBD2	few	TRBJ2-1	CASSLEGTSGRANEQFF	TGTGCCAGCAGCTTAGAGGGAACTAGCGGGAGGGCCAATGAGCAGTTCTTC
TRBV7-2	TRBD2	NA	TRBJ2-7	CASTGGGGSEQYF	TGTGCCAGCACCGGGGGGGGGGGCTCCGAGCAGTACTTC
TRBV2	TRBD2	few	TRBJ2-3	CASSLRGTSGSTDTQYF	TGTGCCAGCAGCCTAAGAGGGACTAGCGGGAGCACAGATACGCAGTATTTT
TRBV2	NA	many	TRBJ2-5	CASSTGAGSETQYF	TGTGCCAGCAGCACGGGGGCGGGATCCGAGACCCAGTACTTC
TRBV7-9	TRBD1	NA	TRBJ2-7	CASSSSGTGTYEQYF	TGTGCCAGCAGCTCCTCCGGGACAGGAACCTACGAGCAGTACTTC
TRBV29-1	TRBD1	NA	TRBJ1-4	CSARTGSEKLFF	TGCAGCGCCCGGACAGGGAGTGAAAAACTGTTTTTT
TRBV28	TRBD2	NA	TRBJ2-1	CASRTSGRASSNEQFF	TGTGCCAGCAGGACTAGCGGGAGGGCGAGCTCTAATGAGCAGTTCTTC
TRBV2	NA	many	TRBJ1-2	CASSVLQGTAYGYTF	TGTGCCAGCAGTGTGTTACAGGGAACGGCTTATGGCTACACCTTC
TRBV19	TRBD1	few	TRBJ2-7	CASSPSPGQGAYEQYF	TGTGCCAGTAGTCCGTCTCCGGGACAGGGGGCCTACGAGCAGTACTTC
TRBV2	NA	NA	TRBJ2-3	CASNLADADTQYF	TGTGCCAGCAACCTGGCCGATGCAGATACGCAGTATTTT
TRBV2	NA	few	TRBJ2-1	CASKSVSPGPEFF	TGTGCCAGCAAATCAGTGTCCCCGGGACCCGAGTTCTTC